This T cell receptor (beta chain) was captured by sequencing in a study of CD8 T cells in ankylosing spondylitis. Trimming took 1 base from V and 13 from J, leaving 17 bases between them. The V gene's germline CDR1 is SGDLS and CDR2 YYNGEE. CDR3 length: 13 residues. Whole-study findings and limits: Matched synovial fluid from ankylosing spondylitis patients was reported to be enriched for disease-linked clones. A TCR beta motif of several highly homologous variants seemed to mark ankylosing spondylitis blood. Prior literature has documented some motif variants in synovial fluid and blood from reactive arthritis.

The authors made TCR beta libraries by quantitative 5'-RACE with molecular barcodes. Using its own MiXCR run on the 5' RACE reads, TCRdb lists one record per CDR3 protein. The data show about 39,000 distinct CDR3 sequences, under 5% seen once. This clonotype was seen repeatedly, ten times or more. Its antigen is undetermined. The sequence was obtained from a female donor with ankylosing spondylitis or in good health (not recorded which). This chain links TRBV9 with TRBJ2-5, with D possibly matching TRBD1 (5 bases). The sequenced sample was blood, either unsorted or a sorted T cell fraction (not recorded which). CDR3 amino acids: CASSVRQEAGLYF. Here the CDR3 DNA reads TGTGCCAGCAGCGTACGCCAGGAAGCAGGGCTGTACTTC.